These T cell receptor beta chains were read from a single sample in a study of OX40 agonist ivuxolimab in advanced cancers. The data were produced by immunoSEQ multiplex PCR, yet TCRdb's version contains in-frame clones alone and is incomplete. The sample consists of more than 10,000 clones, 84% of them appearing once. The sample consisted of CD4+ or CD8+ T cells sorted from blood, taken in a trial of the OX40 agonist ivuxolimab. The receptors shown here come from an adult with an advanced solid tumor such as melanoma, head and neck, liver or kidney cancer. The CDR3 runs from the conserved cysteine through the conserved F or W. The D gene is left open where the match is weak. Rows may omit the clone size; those that give it use once, few, many or a size class.

TRBJ1-6,NA,TRBV10-3,NA,CAISELRDSSYNSPLHF
TRBJ1-5,NA,TRBV19,NA,CASMLNSNQPQHF
TRBJ1-4,NA,TRBV4-1,NA,CASSQEAPGSTNEKLFF
TRBJ2-7,NA,TRBV29-1,NA,CSVERGSEQYF
TRBJ1-1,TRBD1,TRBV27,NA,CASTSDRGLIAFF
TRBJ1-2,NA,TRBV28,NA,CASSLPGPRTSGYGYTF
TRBJ1-2,NA,TRBV4-1,once,CASSQGTDAGGYTF
TRBJ2-1,NA,TRBV28,NA,CASSPSPGAYEQFF
TRBJ2-2,TRBD1,TRBV19,NA,CASTDSSDRGMVGELFF
TRBJ2-7,NA,TRBV7-9,NA,CASSLTTGGGYEQYF
TRBJ1-2,TRBD1,TRBV9,NA,CASSVYAGGRAGYTF
TRBJ1-1,NA,TRBV4-2,NA,CAASGAEGRSTEAFF
TRBJ1-2,TRBD1,TRBV29-1,NA,CSVHTGGADYGYTF
TRBJ2-1,NA,TRBV7-3,NA,CASSSAHYNEQFF
TRBJ2-7,NA,TRBV27,NA,CASSPPGNPYEQYF
TRBJ2-7,NA,TRBV7-9,NA,CASSGPYEQYF
TRBJ1-1,NA,TRBV4-1,NA,CASSPLTGTRGASGTEAFF
TRBJ2-7,NA,TRBV7-6,NA,CASSLEAGYEQYF
TRBJ2-1,NA,TRBV13,NA,CASSFSLSYLNEQFF
TRBJ2-5,NA,TRBV7-2,once,CASSLPAEETQYF
TRBJ2-7,NA,TRBV7-9,NA,CASRDTSSYEQYF
TRBJ2-7,TRBD1,TRBV7-7,NA,CASSSGTGGSEQYF
TRBJ2-7,NA,TRBV9,NA,CASSTGLTDEQYF
TRBJ1-1,NA,TRBV29-1,NA,CSVPLWGGDEAFF
TRBJ2-7,NA,TRBV10-3,NA,CAISWEPGPYEQYF
TRBJ2-3,NA,TRBV6-6,NA,CASSPYSTDTQYF
TRBJ2-3,NA,TRBV18,NA,CASSPWDSTDTQYF
TRBJ1-2,TRBD1,TRBV25-1,once,CASSERQGAPNYGYTF
TRBJ2-7,NA,TRBV6-1,once,CASLWTLGEYEQYF
TRBJ2-7,TRBD2,TRBV27,NA,CASSPRASGRWNEQYF
TRBJ2-3,NA,TRBV6-4,NA,CASSDSNGGTDTQYF
TRBJ2-7,NA,TRBV7-8,NA,CASSLVGQKFPYEQYF
TRBJ2-1,NA,TRBV9,NA,CASSVGRRGERQFF
TRBJ1-5,NA,TRBV27,NA,CASSLGSSNQPQHF
TRBJ2-1,TRBD1,TRBV28,NA,CASSHPGTGRYDEQFF
TRBJ1-1,NA,TRBV7-9,NA,CASSFPTNTEAFF
TRBJ2-1,NA,TRBV27,few,CASTRGDLAGREQFF
TRBJ1-5,NA,TRBV13,NA,CASSLGDSPQHF
TRBJ1-1,NA,TRBV19,NA,CASSETMNTEAFF
TRBJ2-3,TRBD2,TRBV11-2,NA,CASSRLAGELTDTQYF
TRBJ2-7,TRBD1,TRBV9,NA,CASSVGLPDLAQGANEQYF
TRBJ1-1,NA,TRBV5-1,NA,CASSSFGNTEAFF